Detailed here is one T cell receptor beta chain. The CDR3 runs 16 residues. In germline, CDR1 is SNHLY, CDR2 FYNNEI. V lost 4 bases to trimming and J lost 7 bases; unmatched junction nucleotides: 10. Clones were sequenced by immunoSEQ multiplex PCR, and TCRdb holds only the in-frame ones, with some missing. This sample has under 85,000 clones; 93% occur once, and the top ten carry 0.37%. These data belong to a study of technical replicates of blood from a few donors. The clonotype originates from a human donor in good health. The chain is built from TRBV2 and TRBJ2-1, with 10 bases matching TRBD2. The sample comprised T cells isolated from PBMCs. The CDR3, as DNA: TGTGCCAGCAGTGGGGATCTAGCGGGAGTTTCTAATGAGCAGTTCTTC. Its protein is CASSGDLAGVSNEQFF.